Following are 25 T cell receptor beta chains from one sample sequenced in a study of T cell responses to AZD1222 COVID-19 vaccine. Repertoires were generated with immunoSEQ multiplex PCR, while TCRdb's copy carries only in-frame clones and drops some. The sample comprises about 140,000 clones, 80% to 95% of which are singletons, and around 2.3% rests with the top ten. The source material was peripheral blood, sampled on day 0 of AZD1222 vaccination. These receptors originate from an adult in good health.

The J gene is TRBJ1-1, the V gene TRBV24-1; the match to TRBD1 covers 10 bases. Trimming took 4 bases from V and 5 from J; bases not matched to a gene: 6. This CDR3 spans 15 amino acids. CDR1 is KGHDR and CDR2 is SFDVKD in the germline V gene. The CDR3 bases are TGTGCCACCAGTGACCCAGGACAGGGGGGGACTGAAGCTTTCTTT. It specifies CATSDPGQGGTEAFF.

The rearrangement links TRBV27 to TRBJ1-4, with 8 bases matching TRBD1. The germline gives CDR1 MNHEY, CDR2 SMNVEV (reference sequence). Trimming removed 6 bases from V and 6 bases from J; junction bases left unmatched: 6. This CDR3 has 14 residues. The CDR3 protein is CASRSTGVHEKLFF. In DNA form, the CDR3 reads TGTGCCAGCAGATCGACAGGGGTACATGAAAAACTGTTTTTT.

The V gene is TRBV6-5, the J gene TRBJ1-5, with D possibly TRBD1 on 6 matching bases. Germline lookup yields CDR1 MNHEY and CDR2 SVGAGI. This CDR3 region has 13 residues. V was trimmed by 6 bases and J by 8 bases, leaving 14 bases between them. CDR3 in amino acids: CASSRGLGEPQHF. CDR3 bases: TGTGCCAGCAGCAGGGGACTCGGTGAGCCCCAGCATTTT.

J is TRBJ1-2 and V is TRBV19; the D is unclear. V lost 2 bases to trimming and J lost 8 bases, with 15 bases between them. From germline, CDR1 is LNHDA and CDR2 SQIVND (reference sequence). This CDR3 spans 14 amino acids. DNA for the CDR3: TGTGCCAGTAGTATAAAGGTTGGAGGCATCGGCTACACCTTC. It specifies CASSIKVGGIGYTF.

J is TRBJ1-2 and V is TRBV19; D unclear. With 6 bases removed from V and 0 bases from J, the gap between germline ends came to 11 bases. CDR1 is LNHDA, CDR2 SQIVND, per germline (reference sequence). The CDR3 totals 14 residues. The CDR3 nucleotides read TGTGCCAGTAGCCACGGGAGGCCTAACTATGGCTACACCTTC. This encodes CASSHGRPNYGYTF. The full variable domain, rest sourced from reference TRBV19 and TRBJ1-2, is DGGITQSPKYLFRKEGQNVTLSCEQNLNHDAMYWYRQDPGQGLRLIYYSQIVNDFQKGDIAEGYSVSREKKESFPLTVTSAQKNPTAFYLCASSHGRPNYGYTFGSGTRLTVV.

V gene TRBV9 combines with J gene TRBJ2-3; 10 bases are shared with TRBD2. The CDR3 is 17 amino acids. The germline V gene encodes CDR1 SGDLS and CDR2 YYNGEE. V lost 0 bases, J lost 0 bases, and 4 bases stayed unmatched. CDR3 DNA: TGTGCCAGCAGCGTAGAACTAGCGGGGCGCAGCACAGATACGCAGTATTTT. Its protein product is CASSVELAGRSTDTQYF.

CDR3 nucleotide sequence: TGTGCCAGCAGTACGACGGGAGGCTACACCTTC. This encodes CASSTTGGYTF. This chain joins TRBV6-2 or TRBV6-3 and TRBJ1-2; D call uncertain. From germline, CDR1 is MNHEY and CDR2 SVGEGT. Trimming removed 5 bases at V and 8 bases at J, with 9 bases between. The CDR3 has 11 amino acids.

The rearrangement uses TRBV10-3 and TRBJ2-7; D call uncertain. The germline gives CDR1 ENHRY, CDR2 SYGVKD. V shed 1 base and J shed 4 bases, with 2 bases lying between them. This CDR3 region has 11 residues. The CDR3 here is CAISELYEQYF. For the CDR3, the DNA is TGTGCCATCAGTGAGTTATACGAGCAGTACTTC.

The rearrangement uses TRBV7-9 and TRBJ1-1; D uncertain. CDR1 is SEHNR and CDR2 is FQNEAQ in the germline V gene (reference sequence). The germline V and J ends were trimmed by 5 bases and 6 bases, with 13 bases remaining between them. The CDR3 loop spans 13 amino acids. The CDR3 nucleotides read TGTGCCAGCAGCCTAGGATATCCAGCTGAAGCTTTCTTT. Protein sequence: CASSLGYPAEAFF.

V and J are TRBV5-1 and TRBJ2-5; tentatively, D is TRBD2 (7 bases). CDR3 length: 16 amino acids. Germline CDR1 reads SGHRS; CDR2 reads YFSETQ. Between the trimmed V and J ends, which lost 10 bases and 2 bases, there was a span of 24 bases. This CDR3 is CAASPSSEGGQETQYF. CDR3 nucleotides: TGCGCCGCGAGCCCCTCTTCGGAGGGGGGGCAAGAGACCCAGTACTTC.

V usage is TRBV5-4 and J usage is TRBJ1-1; D call uncertain. The CDR3 contains 14 residues. The germline CDR1 and CDR2 sequences are SGHNT and YYREEE (reference sequence). The V end was cut by 0 bases, the J end by 1 base, with 7 bases between. This chain's CDR3 is CASSLAGQNTEAFF. CDR3 bases: TGTGCCAGCAGCTTGGCTGGGCAGAACACTGAAGCTTTCTTT.

The chain joins TRBV19 to TRBJ2-7; 10 bases are shared with TRBD2. The V gene's germline CDR1 is LNHDA and CDR2 SQIVND (reference sequence). This CDR3 has 15 residues. The junction had 2 bases not matched to a gene; V was cut back by 1 base and J by 2 bases. CDR3: CASSIGLAGAYEQYF. The CDR3 DNA follows: TGTGCCAGTAGTATAGGGCTAGCGGGGGCCTACGAGCAGTACTTC.

This chain links TRBV9 with TRBJ1-3; no clear D. Germline CDR1 and CDR2: SGDLS and YYNGEE. V was clipped by 2 bases and J by 2 bases, with 8 bases between them. The CDR3 sequence is 14 residues long. CDR3 in DNA: TGTGCCAGCAGCGTCTCGGGAGCTGGAAACACCATATATTTT. This codes for CASSVSGAGNTIYF.

This chain uses TRBV6-5 with TRBJ2-7; 7 nucleotides align to TRBD1. Germline values: CDR1 MNHEY, CDR2 SVGAGI. This CDR3 contains 12 residues. The V segment lost 6 bases and the J segment 3 bases; nucleotides outside the gene matches: 2. CDR3 loop: CASSRDSYEQYF. CDR3 DNA sequence: TGTGCCAGCAGCCGGGACAGCTACGAGCAGTACTTC.

V and J are TRBV7-2 and TRBJ2-4, with a possible D match to TRBD2 (5 bases). Germline V lookup: CDR1 SGHTA, CDR2 FQGNSA. This CDR3 is 15 amino acids long. The V gene lost 2 bases and the J gene lost 8 bases, with 16 bases spanning the gap. The CDR3 region has the DNA TGTGCCAGCAGCTTAAGTCGTACTAGTGGGCACATTCAGTACTTC. Protein sequence: CASSLSRTSGHIQYF.

The chain uses TRBV3-1 (or the pseudogene TRBV3-2) and TRBJ2-1; 14 bases fit TRBD2. Germline trimming cut 7 bases from V and 7 bases from J; bases unmatched to any gene: 3. CDR1 is LGHDT, CDR2 YNNKEL, per germline (reference sequence). The CDR3 sequence is 14 residues long. The CDR3 reads CASTRTSGRNEQFF. DNA for the CDR3: TGTGCCAGCACCCGGACTAGCGGGAGGAATGAGCAGTTCTTC.

The chain has TRBV30 and TRBJ2-7; D not resolved. V was shortened by 4 bases and J by 3 bases, with 7 bases between the two germline ends. Germline V gene lookup returns CDR1 GTSNPN and CDR2 SVGIG (reference sequence). The CDR3 has 11 residues. The CDR3 loop is CAWTSGYEQYF. In DNA form, the CDR3 reads TGTGCCTGGACCTCAGGCTACGAGCAGTACTTC.

V gene TRBV6-2 or TRBV6-3 combines with J gene TRBJ1-5; D unclear. V lost 0 bases to trimming and J lost 6 bases, with 6 bases between them. CDR3 size: 13 residues. CDR1 MNHEY and CDR2 SVGEGT come from the germline V gene. DNA for the CDR3: TGTGCCAGCAGTTACTCGGGTTTTCAGCCCCAGCATTTT. It translates to CASSYSGFQPQHF.

The chain links TRBV6-5 to TRBJ2-2; TRBD1 might be the D (6 bases). Trimming pared 4 bases from V and 5 bases from J, leaving 8 bases between. Germline CDR1 and CDR2: MNHEY and SVGAGI. The CDR3 is 13 residues long. DNA of the CDR3: TGTGCCAGCAGTTCCACAGGGACCGGGGAGCTGTTTTTT. As protein: CASSSTGTGELFF.

The rearrangement uses TRBV30 and TRBJ1-1, with 9 bases fitting TRBD1. J was trimmed by 1 base and V by 3 bases; bases with no gene match: 0. There are 13 residues in the CDR3. Germline V gene data show CDR1 as GTSNPN and CDR2 as SVGIG (reference sequence). The CDR3 DNA is TGTGCCTGGAGGACAGGGGGGAACACTGAAGCTTTCTTT. This gives the protein CAWRTGGNTEAFF.

This clone was seen repeatedly, ten times or more. This chain links TRBV6-4 with TRBJ1-6; no definite D call. V was pared by 2 bases and J by 6 bases, with 5 bases between. CDR3 length equals 13 residues. Germline CDR1 and CDR2: MRHNA and SNTAGT. CDR3 sequence reads: CASSDGFNSPLHF. Here the CDR3 DNA reads TGTGCCAGCAGTGACGGGTTTAATTCACCCCTCCACTTT.

The V call is TRBV11-3, the J call TRBJ1-1; the D is unclear. Trimming cost V 4 bases and J 3 bases, with 9 bases left between them. Looked up from germline, CDR1 is SGHNT and CDR2 is YENEEA. The CDR3 is 13 amino acids. The CDR3 region is CASSSRGYTEAFF. CDR3 DNA: TGTGCCAGCAGCTCTCGGGGATACACTGAAGCTTTCTTT.

As regards this clone: Additional DNA sequences in this sample encode the identical CDR3. The genes are TRBV27 and TRBJ2-7; D may be TRBD2 (5 bases). The CDR3 has 11 amino acids. The V and J ends lost 4 bases and 4 bases respectively, with 5 bases between them. Germline lookup yields CDR1 MNHEY and CDR2 SMNVEV (reference sequence). CDR3 residues: CASSSGYEQYF. The CDR3 bases are TGTGCCAGCAGTTCGGGGTACGAGCAGTACTTC.

The rearrangement links TRBV6-5 to TRBJ1-2; a possible D gene is TRBD1 (6 bases). There are 15 residues in the CDR3. V lost 2 bases and J lost 7, with 17 bases in between. From germline, CDR1 is MNHEY and CDR2 SVGAGI. The CDR3 region is CASSYNGQGKSGYTF. The CDR3 DNA follows: TGTGCCAGCAGTTACAATGGGCAGGGGAAGAGTGGCTACACCTTC.

J is TRBJ2-4 and V is TRBV20-1, with D possibly TRBD1 on 5 matching bases. CDR3 length equals 14 residues. Deletions cut 6 bases from V and 0 bases from J, with 12 bases between. CDR1 and CDR2 (germline): DFQATT, SNEGSKA (reference sequence). Here the CDR3 DNA reads TGCAGTGCGAGTACAGGTGCAGCCAAAAACATTCAGTACTTC. Translating gives CSASTGAAKNIQYF.